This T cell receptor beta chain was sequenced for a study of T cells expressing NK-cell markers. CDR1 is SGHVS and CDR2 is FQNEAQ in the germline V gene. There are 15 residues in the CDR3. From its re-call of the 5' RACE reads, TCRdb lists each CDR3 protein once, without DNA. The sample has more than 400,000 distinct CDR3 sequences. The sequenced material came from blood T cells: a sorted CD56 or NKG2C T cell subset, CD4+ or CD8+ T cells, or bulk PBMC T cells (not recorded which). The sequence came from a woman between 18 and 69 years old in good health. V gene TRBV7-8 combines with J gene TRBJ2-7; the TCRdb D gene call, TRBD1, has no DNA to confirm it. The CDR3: CASSLPRDRAYEQYF. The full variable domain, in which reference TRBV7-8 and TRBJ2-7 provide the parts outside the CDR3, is GAGVSQSPRYKVAKRGQDVALRCDPISGHVSLFWYQQALGQGPEFLTYFQNEAQLDKSGLPSDRFFAERPEGSVSTLKIQRTQQEDSAVYLCASSLPRDRAYEQYFGPGTRLTVT.